This section outlines one T cell receptor (beta chain) sequence together with its context. Antigen: not known. These data originate in a study of radiation and T cells in renal cell carcinoma. CDR3 length: 14 residues. Trimming took 5 bases from V and 2 from J, leaving 12 bases between them. Indicated time point: blood 4 weeks post-SBRT, at nephrectomy. The treatment was: 15 Gy SBRT to primary tumor, nephrectomy 4 weeks later. Sequenced by immunoSEQ multiplex PCR; TCRdb stores in-frame clones only, minus some. The data contain tens of thousands of clones, approximately 81% of them singletons. Study-level points and caveats: No pretreatment tumor biopsies were available for baseline clonotypes.

The material sequenced was blood, taken from a patient whose treatment included radiotherapy and nephrectomy. This TCR came from a man between 60 and 75 years old with renal cell carcinoma. J is TRBJ2-3 and V is TRBV5-7, with D perhaps matching TRBD2 (5 bases). TRBV5-7 is assigned to the ORF class and has an uncertain function. The CDR3 is CASSRGLYTDTQYF. The CDR3 region has the DNA TGTGCCAGCAGTCGGGGATTGTACACAGATACGCAGTATTTT.